The 32 T cell receptor beta chains in this list originate from one sample, sequenced in a study of CD8+CD57+ T cells in acquired aplastic anemia. Profiling of TCR beta VDJ combinations and CDR3 sequences used genomic DNA as template. A single record per CDR3 protein comes from TCRdb applying MiXCR to the reads. The sample holds 150,000 or so distinct CDR3 sequences; around 60% are singletons and the top ten take over 40%. Sequenced input: sorted CD4+, CD8+, or CD8+CD57+ T cells (not recorded which) from PBMCs. The origin of the receptors is a human donor in good health.

This clonotype was seen many times. CDR3 sequence (DNA): TGTGCCAGTACACTAGGTTCGTCTGAGCAGTTCTTC. As protein: CASTLGSSEQFF. V gene TRBV13 combines with J gene TRBJ2-1; a possible D gene is TRBD2 (5 bases). Trimming pared 9 bases from V and 9 bases from J, leaving 15 bases between. The CDR3 consists of 12 residues. The germline V gene encodes CDR1 PRHDT and CDR2 FYEKMQ (reference sequence).

V and J are TRBV10-3 and TRBJ1-2; D is unclear. The CDR3 length is 15 residues. Germline V gene data show CDR1 as ENHRY and CDR2 as SYGVKD. V shed 0 bases and J shed 2 bases, with 10 bases lying between them. The CDR3 coding sequence is TGTGCCATCAGTGAGTCCCAGAATTTAAACTATGGCTACACCTTC. It is translated as CAISESQNLNYGYTF.

This clonotype was found once. The rearrangement links TRBV29-1 to TRBJ2-7; TRBD2 agrees at 9 bases. Germline loops: CDR1 SQVTM, CDR2 ANQGSEA. The J segment lost 3 bases and the V segment lost 4 bases, leaving 4 bases of the junction unmatched. The CDR3 has 13 amino acids. In DNA form, the CDR3 reads TGCAGCGTTGCGCGGGAGGGCGGCTACGAGCAGTACTTC. Translating it yields CSVAREGGYEQYF.

The rearrangement uses TRBV2 and TRBJ2-7; maybe TRBD2 (5 bases). Per the germline V gene, CDR1 is SNHLY and CDR2 is FYNNEI. Between the trimmed V and J ends, which lost 7 bases and 5 bases, there was a span of 12 bases. The CDR3 covers 12 residues. In DNA, the CDR3 is TGTGCCAGCACCCGAGAGCGGCACGAGCAGTACTTC. As protein: CASTRERHEQYF.

J is TRBJ1-6 and V is TRBV13, with 7 bases aligning to TRBD1. CDR3 length: 15 residues. Trimming cost V 4 bases and J 5 bases; bases outside gene matches: 5. In germline, CDR1 is PRHDT, CDR2 FYEKMQ (reference sequence). CDR3 amino acids: CASSYGTADNSPLHF. CDR3 sequence (DNA): TGTGCCAGCAGCTACGGGACAGCAGATAATTCACCCCTCCACTTT.

The chain couples TRBV19 to TRBJ1-6, with TRBD1 matching 7 bases. This CDR3 has 16 residues. V shed 4 bases and J 6 bases; nucleotides not matched to a gene: 9. Germline loops: CDR1 LNHDA, CDR2 SQIVND (reference sequence). CDR3 DNA: TGTGCCAGTAGTACGGGGACAGCCCTCGGTAATTCACCCCTCCACTTT. Translated: CASSTGTALGNSPLHF.

The rearrangement joins TRBV5-4 to TRBJ2-3; TRBD2 matches 15 bases. Losses at the gene ends were 4 bases for V and 6 bases for J; bases not matched to a gene: 3. The CDR3 consists of 15 residues. CDR1 is SGHNT, CDR2 YYREEE, per germline (reference sequence). The CDR3: CASSPGTSGGDTQYF. The CDR3, as DNA: TGTGCCAGCAGCCCCGGGACTAGCGGGGGGGATACGCAGTATTTT.

V gene TRBV5-6 combines with J gene TRBJ2-7; D unclear. V was shortened by 1 base and J by 9 bases, with 11 bases between the two germline ends. Germline V gene data show CDR1 as SGHDT and CDR2 as YYEEEE. This CDR3 region has 12 residues. The CDR3 DNA sequence: TGTGCCAGCAGCTTGAGAGGCGGCGTGCAGTACTTC. It is translated as CASSLRGGVQYF.

Of note for this clonotype: No conserved phenylalanine or tryptophan is present at the end of the CDR3, so a read error is the likely explanation. This chain connects TRBV9 to TRBJ2-1; a possible D gene is TRBD1 (5 bases). Germline-derived CDR1 and CDR2 are SGDLS and YYNGEE. The CDR3 runs 15 residues. V lost 7 bases and J lost 7, with 21 bases in between. CDR3 residues: CASDPAGHGENEQFC. CDR3 coding DNA: TGTGCCAGCGATCCTGCAGGACATGGTGAAAATGAGCAGTTCTGC.

The sample holds a few counts of this clonotype. The chain combines TRBV30 with TRBJ2-7; 12 bases map to TRBD2. CDR1 and CDR2 from the germline V gene are GTSNPN and SVGIG (reference sequence). The CDR3 sequence is 15 residues long. V was clipped by 1 base and J by 3 bases; unmatched bases: 4. In DNA, the CDR3 is TGTGCCTGGAGTGGGACTAGCGGGATGATCTACGAGCAGTACTTC. This encodes CAWSGTSGMIYEQYF.

The chain uses TRBV15 and TRBJ2-3, with a tentative D call TRBD2 (5 bases). CDR1 is LNHNV, CDR2 YYDKDF, per germline (reference sequence). The CDR3 contains 16 residues. The V gene lost 11 bases and the J gene lost 0 bases, with 21 bases spanning the gap. The CDR3 reads CASSKMGSDSTDTQYF. The CDR3 coding sequence is TGTGCCTCGAGCAAAATGGGGAGTGATAGCACAGATACGCAGTATTTT.

The rearrangement links TRBV14 to TRBJ2-7; no firm D call. The CDR3 runs 14 residues. Trimming cost V 1 base and J 3 bases, with 10 bases left between them. The germline V gene encodes CDR1 SGHDN and CDR2 FVKESK. The CDR3 nucleotides are TGTGCCAGCAGCCAAGGCCGGGCAAGCTACGAGCAGTACTTC. This codes for CASSQGRASYEQYF.

The chain couples TRBV11-2 to TRBJ2-7; 12 bases fit TRBD2. V gave up 5 bases and J gave up 6 bases; unmatched junction bases: 5. Germline loops: CDR1 SGHAT, CDR2 FQNNGV. The CDR3 runs 14 residues. In nucleotides, the CDR3 is TGTGCCAGCAGCCCCGGGACTAGCGGGCGCGAGCAGTACTTC. It is translated as CASSPGTSGREQYF.

The chain is built from TRBV10-2 and TRBJ2-1; TRBD2 aligns across 11 bases. V lost 3 bases to trimming and J lost 7 bases; unmatched junction nucleotides: 5. Germline V gene sequence: CDR1 WSHSY, CDR2 SAAADI. This CDR3 region has 15 residues. CDR3 protein: CASSDTSGRRNEQFF. CDR3 DNA: TGCGCCAGCAGTGATACTAGCGGGAGAAGGAATGAGCAGTTCTTC.

The genes are TRBV20-1 and TRBJ2-7; D could derive from TRBD1 or TRBD2 (5 bases each). The ends were cut back, 7 bases at V and 0 bases at J, with 13 bases in the middle. The CDR3 is made up of 13 amino acids. Germline CDR1 DFQATT, CDR2 SNEGSKA (reference sequence). CDR3 sequence (DNA): TGCAGTGTTCTCGGGGCGAGCTCCTACGAGCAGTACTTC. This codes for CSVLGASSYEQYF.

The rearrangement links TRBV24-1 to TRBJ2-5; D may be TRBD1 (6 bases). Germline V gene lookup returns CDR1 KGHDR and CDR2 SFDVKD. Trimming left V 3 bases short and J 0 bases short, with 10 bases between. The CDR3 contains 15 residues. The CDR3: CATSDGTGYQETQYF. The CDR3 DNA sequence: TGTGCCACCAGTGATGGAACAGGGTACCAAGAGACCCAGTACTTC.

The J gene is TRBJ2-5, the V gene TRBV20-1; 11 bases match TRBD2. V gave up 6 bases and J gave up 5 bases; unmatched junction bases: 5. This CDR3 comprises 13 residues. Germline assignment: CDR1 DFQATT and CDR2 SNEGSKA (reference sequence). CDR3 sequence reads: CSAPLAGGETQYF. Written as DNA, the CDR3 is TGCAGTGCCCCCTTAGCGGGAGGGGAGACCCAGTACTTC.

This clonotype came up many times. This chain connects TRBV9 to TRBJ2-1; 9 bases map to TRBD2. The ends lost 0 bases at V and 5 bases at J; junction bases unmatched: 6. This CDR3 has 16 amino acids. Looked up from germline, CDR1 is SGDLS and CDR2 is YYNGEE. CDR3 coding DNA: TGTGCCAGCAGCGTAGGTTCAGCGGGAGGTGACAATGAGCAGTTCTTC. It translates to CASSVGSAGGDNEQFF.

This clonotype was counted many times. The rearrangement links TRBV6-6 to TRBJ2-5, with 12 bases lining up with TRBD2. Per the germline V gene, CDR1 is MNHNY and CDR2 is SVGAGI (reference sequence). The CDR3 length is 16 residues. Trimming removed 4 bases from V and 4 bases from J; junction bases left unmatched: 7. Written as DNA, the CDR3 is TGTGCCAGCAGTTCGACGGGACTAGCGGGTGGAGAGACCCAGTACTTC. Its translation: CASSSTGLAGGETQYF.

The V and J genes are TRBV2 and TRBJ1-6; D gene unclear. V lost 7 bases and J lost 0, with 7 bases in between. Germline lookup yields CDR1 SNHLY and CDR2 FYNNEI. The CDR3 totals 14 residues. CDR3 residues: CASNWNSYNSPLHF. CDR3 DNA sequence: TGTGCCAGCAATTGGAACTCCTATAATTCACCCCTCCACTTT.

There are many counts of this clonotype. V is TRBV9 and J is TRBJ2-2; perhaps D is TRBD1 or TRBD2 (6 bases each). Germline values: CDR1 SGDLS, CDR2 YYNGEE. The CDR3 loop spans 16 amino acids. Trimming left V 4 bases short and J 6 bases short, with 19 bases between. The CDR3 is CASSPDGGRESGELFF. The CDR3 coding sequence is TGTGCCAGCAGCCCAGACGGGGGCCGAGAGTCCGGGGAGCTGTTTTTT. The variable domain in full, completed from reference TRBV9 and TRBJ2-2, reads DSGVTQTPKHLITATGQRVTLRCSPRSGDLSVYWYQQSLDQGLQFLIQYYNGEERAKGNILERFSAQQFPDLHSELNLSSLELGDSALYFCASSPDGGRESGELFFGEGSRLTVL.

This chain connects TRBV9 to TRBJ2-3, with 9 bases that match TRBD2. CDR3 length: 16 residues. With V trimmed by 7 bases and J by 4 bases, 13 bases remained unmatched. In germline, CDR1 is SGDLS, CDR2 YYNGEE. The CDR3 loop is CASSTKPRGGADTQYF. CDR3 nucleotides: TGTGCCAGCTCCACTAAGCCGCGGGGGGGAGCAGATACGCAGTATTTT. The full variable domain, with the rest looked up from reference TRBV9 and TRBJ2-3, is DSGVTQTPKHLITATGQRVTLRCSPRSGDLSVYWYQQSLDQGLQFLIQYYNGEERAKGNILERFSAQQFPDLHSELNLSSLELGDSALYFCASSTKPRGGADTQYFGPGTRLTVL.

This clonotype was picked up a small number of times. In DNA, the CDR3 is TGTGCCAGCAGTCTCGGGACAGGGTTATTTTCTGGAAACACCATATATTTT. It translates to CASSLGTGLFSGNTIYF. The genes are TRBV2 and TRBJ1-3, with 9 bases identical to TRBD1. V lost 5 bases, J lost 1 base, and 9 bases stayed unmatched. The germline gives CDR1 SNHLY, CDR2 FYNNEI. The CDR3 loop spans 17 amino acids. Full variable domain (remainder filled in from reference TRBV2 and TRBJ1-3): EPEVTQTPSHQVTQMGQEVILRCVPISNHLYFYWYRQILGQKVEFLVSFYNNEISEKSEIFDDQFSVERPDGSNFTLKIRSTKLEDSAMYFCASSLGTGLFSGNTIYFGEGSWLTVV.

This clonotype was observed at least ten times. The chain employs TRBV24-1 and TRBJ2-1; 10 bases align to TRBD1. The CDR3 is made up of 20 amino acids. Germline loops: CDR1 KGHDR, CDR2 SFDVKD. Trimming took 2 bases from V and 5 from J; bases not matched to a gene: 17. In nucleotides, the CDR3 is TGTGCCACCAGTGATTCGGGACAGGGGTTGGTTAGCGGGTACAACAATGAGCAGTTCTTC. Protein: CATSDSGQGLVSGYNNEQFF.

This chain joins TRBV10-3 and TRBJ2-7; D uncertain. The CDR3 loop spans 13 amino acids. Trimming took 1 base from V and 6 from J, leaving 10 bases between them. CDR1 and CDR2 from the germline V gene are ENHRY and SYGVKD. The CDR3 coding sequence is TGTGCCATCAGTGAGTTACCGGGTCTCGAGCAGTACTTC. It yields the protein CAISELPGLEQYF.

Ten or more counts support this clonotype. V gene TRBV2 combines with J gene TRBJ1-2, with D possibly matching TRBD1 (6 bases). Per the germline V gene, CDR1 is SNHLY and CDR2 is FYNNEI. CDR3 length equals 14 residues. Trimming cost V 6 bases and J 3 bases, with 14 bases left between them. Here the CDR3 reads CASRDTGRDYGYTF. CDR3 sequence (DNA): TGTGCCAGCAGGGATACAGGGAGGGACTATGGCTACACCTTC.

The count of this clonotype is one. This chain uses TRBV9 with TRBJ2-2, with D perhaps matching TRBD2 (5 bases). The CDR3 covers 14 residues. Trimming stripped 1 base from V and 7 bases from J, with 11 bases between. Germline V gene data show CDR1 as SGDLS and CDR2 as YYNGEE. The CDR3 DNA sequence: TGTGCCAGCAGCGTACTACTAGATAACGGGGAGCTGTTTTTT. Translating it yields CASSVLLDNGELFF. The full variable domain, its missing parts supplied by reference TRBV9 and TRBJ2-2, is DSGVTQTPKHLITATGQRVTLRCSPRSGDLSVYWYQQSLDQGLQFLIQYYNGEERAKGNILERFSAQQFPDLHSELNLSSLELGDSALYFCASSVLLDNGELFFGEGSRLTVL.

This chain links TRBV10-3 with TRBJ2-7; no reliable D call. Germline lookup yields CDR1 ENHRY and CDR2 SYGVKD. The germline V and J ends were trimmed by 2 bases and 3 bases, with 2 bases remaining between them. There are 11 residues in the CDR3. The CDR3 DNA is TGTGCCATCAGTGAGCGCTACGAGCAGTACTTC. Its protein product is CAISERYEQYF.

This clonotype occurred many times. The V gene is TRBV7-9, the J gene TRBJ2-7; TRBD2 matches 9 bases. The CDR3 runs 12 residues. Germline trimming cut 5 bases from V and 6 bases from J; bases unmatched to any gene: 2. Germline CDR1 reads SEHNR; CDR2 reads FQNEAQ (reference sequence). This CDR3 is CASSVLAGEQYF. The CDR3 DNA reads as TGTGCCAGCAGCGTACTAGCGGGCGAGCAGTACTTC.

V gene TRBV7-3 combines with J gene TRBJ1-2; 9 nucleotides align to TRBD1. Losses at the gene ends were 1 base for V and 7 bases for J; bases not matched to a gene: 4. Looked up from germline, CDR1 is SGHTA and CDR2 is FQGTGA. CDR3 length: 14 amino acids. CDR3 region: CASSLSGTGTGYTF. In DNA, the CDR3 is TGTGCCAGCAGCTTAAGTGGGACAGGGACTGGCTACACCTTC.

The rearrangement links TRBV20-1 to TRBJ1-6; D is undetermined. Per germline, CDR1 DFQATT and CDR2 SNEGSKA (reference sequence). Trimming removed 6 bases at V and 9 bases at J, with 9 bases between. The length of the CDR3 is 11 residues. CDR3 sequence (DNA): TGCAGTGCGTACAGTTCTTCACCCCTCCACTTT. Its translation: CSAYSSSPLHF.

This sequence joins TRBV7-9 and TRBJ2-1; 10 bases match TRBD1. The germline CDR1 and CDR2 sequences are SEHNR and FQNEAQ (reference sequence). CDR3 size: 15 residues. V lost 3 bases, J lost 3 bases, and 2 bases stayed unmatched. The CDR3 sequence: CASSLTGGFYNEQFF. CDR3 sequence (DNA): TGTGCCAGCAGCTTGACAGGGGGCTTCTACAATGAGCAGTTCTTC.